These T cell receptor beta chains were read from a single sample in a study of cytomegalovirus exposure and HLA in healthy donors. The assay was immunoSEQ multiplex PCR, and TCRdb's table has in-frame clones only and misses some. The sample holds about 180,000 clones, about 82% seen once. The sequencing sample was made of PBMCs. The source of these receptors is a man younger than 35 in good health and CMV-seronegative. Both conserved end residues are part of each CDR3. The D gene is left open where the match is weak. Rows give clone size only sometimes, using once, few, many, or a class for an expanded clone.

CDR3 length: 15; V gene: TRBV6-5; J gene: TRBJ2-7; D gene: TRBD1; clone size: .; CDR3 DNA: TGTGCCAGCAGTTCACCCGGGACAGGGTCCTACGAGCAGTACTTC; CDR3 protein: CASSSPGTGSYEQYF
CDR3 length: 19; V gene: TRBV19; J gene: TRBJ1-6; D gene: .; clone size: .; CDR3 DNA: TGTGCCAGTAGTCCCTTCCGATGGCAGGCTCACTCCTATAATTCACCCCTCCACTTT; CDR3 protein: CASSPFRWQAHSYNSPLHF
CDR3 length: 15; V gene: TRBV5-1; J gene: TRBJ2-7; D gene: TRBD1; clone size: .; CDR3 DNA: TGCGCCAGCAGCTTAAGGACAGGGGGCCCCTACGAGCAGTACTTC; CDR3 protein: CASSLRTGGPYEQYF
CDR3 length: 15; V gene: TRBV5-1; J gene: TRBJ2-7; D gene: TRBD1; clone size: .; CDR3 DNA: TGCGCCAGCAGCCCGGCGGGGACAGGGCTCTACGAGCAGTACTTC; CDR3 protein: CASSPAGTGLYEQYF
CDR3 length: 14; V gene: TRBV5-4; J gene: TRBJ2-7; D gene: .; clone size: .; CDR3 DNA: TGTGCCAGCAGCTGGGACACAAGCTCCTACGAGCAGTACTTC; CDR3 protein: CASSWDTSSYEQYF
CDR3 length: 16; V gene: TRBV5-4; J gene: TRBJ2-3; D gene: .; clone size: once; CDR3 DNA: TGTGCCAGCAGCCCGACCGGCAGGGTCGGCACAGATACGCAGTATTTT; CDR3 protein: CASSPTGRVGTDTQYF
CDR3 length: 17; V gene: TRBV9; J gene: TRBJ2-2; D gene: TRBD2; clone size: few; CDR3 DNA: TGTGCCAGTAGTAAATTGGGGGGGGTCGCGAACACCGGGGAGCTGTTTTTT; CDR3 protein: CASSKLGGVANTGELFF
CDR3 length: 16; V gene: TRBV7-8; J gene: TRBJ2-1; D gene: TRBD2; clone size: .; CDR3 DNA: TGTGCCAGCAGCCCCGCGAGGACTAGCGGGGGGGATGAGCAGTTCTTC; CDR3 protein: CASSPARTSGGDEQFF
CDR3 length: 17; V gene: TRBV14; J gene: TRBJ1-2; D gene: .; clone size: .; CDR3 DNA: TGTGCCAGCAGCCAATTTTTAAGGGGCCGTATAAACTATGGCTACACCTTC; CDR3 protein: CASSQFLRGRINYGYTF
CDR3 length: 16; V gene: TRBV23-1; J gene: TRBJ2-2; D gene: .; clone size: .; CDR3 DNA: TGCGCCAGCAGTCGTCGAGCAGGTAGGAACACCGGGGAGCTGTTTTTT; CDR3 protein: CASSRRAGRNTGELFF
CDR3 length: 14; V gene: TRBV5-6; J gene: TRBJ1-6; D gene: TRBD1; clone size: .; CDR3 DNA: TGTGCCATCACTAGGACAGGGCATAATTCACCCCTCCACTTT; CDR3 protein: CAITRTGHNSPLHF
CDR3 length: 15; V gene: TRBV30; J gene: TRBJ1-6; D gene: .; clone size: .; CDR3 DNA: TGTGCCTGGAGTCCCCGAGGATCCTATAATTCACCCCTCCACTTT; CDR3 protein: CAWSPRGSYNSPLHF
CDR3 length: 15; V gene: TRBV7-8; J gene: TRBJ2-5; D gene: TRBD2; clone size: .; CDR3 DNA: TGTGCCAGCAGCTTGGTAGCGGGGGGTATAGAGACCCAGTACTTC; CDR3 protein: CASSLVAGGIETQYF
CDR3 length: 14; V gene: TRBV28; J gene: TRBJ1-2; D gene: TRBD1; clone size: few; CDR3 DNA: TGTGCCAGCAGTCCGCCGACAGGGTTCTATGGCTACACCTTC; CDR3 protein: CASSPPTGFYGYTF
CDR3 length: 13; V gene: TRBV18; J gene: TRBJ1-2; D gene: .; clone size: once; CDR3 DNA: TGTGCCAGCTCACCCGACGCAGCGGGTGGCTACACCTTC; CDR3 protein: CASSPDAAGGYTF
CDR3 length: 18; V gene: TRBV9; J gene: TRBJ2-1; D gene: .; clone size: .; CDR3 DNA: TGTGCCAGCAGCGTAGCTACGGGAGGGGAGGGGGCGGGGAATGAGCAGTTCTTC; CDR3 protein: CASSVATGGEGAGNEQFF
CDR3 length: 15; V gene: TRBV6-5; J gene: TRBJ2-1; D gene: TRBD2; clone size: .; CDR3 DNA: TGTGCCAGCAGTTACCCTAGCGGGAACCCCAATGAGCAGTTCTTC; CDR3 protein: CASSYPSGNPNEQFF
CDR3 length: 17; V gene: TRBV7-8; J gene: TRBJ1-3; D gene: TRBD1; clone size: .; CDR3 DNA: TGTGCCAGCAGCTTAGCGTGGGACAGGGTATCGAGAAACACCATATATTTT; CDR3 protein: CASSLAWDRVSRNTIYF
CDR3 length: 15; V gene: TRBV28; J gene: TRBJ2-3; D gene: TRBD1; clone size: .; CDR3 DNA: TGTGCCAGCAGCTCGGGACAGGTAGGCACAGATACGCAGTATTTT; CDR3 protein: CASSSGQVGTDTQYF
CDR3 length: 14; V gene: TRBV9; J gene: TRBJ1-1; D gene: .; clone size: .; CDR3 DNA: TGTGCCAGCAACCCGGGGGAGACGAACACTGAAGCTTTCTTT; CDR3 protein: CASNPGETNTEAFF
CDR3 length: 13; V gene: TRBV18; J gene: TRBJ1-3; D gene: .; clone size: once; CDR3 DNA: TGTGCCAGCTCCGGGAGCTCTGGAAACACCATATATTTT; CDR3 protein: CASSGSSGNTIYF
CDR3 length: 15; V gene: TRBV18; J gene: TRBJ2-2; D gene: .; clone size: .; CDR3 DNA: TGTGCCAGCTCAGAGACTACCGCGAACACCGGGGAGCTGTTTTTT; CDR3 protein: CASSETTANTGELFF
CDR3 length: 11; V gene: TRBV6-5; J gene: TRBJ1-1; D gene: .; clone size: .; CDR3 DNA: TGTGCCAGCACCCAGGTAACTGAAGCTTTCTTT; CDR3 protein: CASTQVTEAFF
CDR3 length: 17; V gene: TRBV5-1; J gene: TRBJ1-2; D gene: TRBD1; clone size: .; CDR3 DNA: TGCGCCAGCAGCTTGTGGACAGGGGGTACCGTCGGCTATGGCTACACCTTC; CDR3 protein: CASSLWTGGTVGYGYTF
CDR3 length: 16; V gene: TRBV28; J gene: TRBJ2-2; D gene: .; clone size: .; CDR3 DNA: TGTGCCAGCAGTGTCGCTTCGGAGTCGAACACCGGGGAGCTGTTTTTT; CDR3 protein: CASSVASESNTGELFF
CDR3 length: 12; V gene: TRBV30; J gene: TRBJ2-5; D gene: TRBD1; clone size: .; CDR3 DNA: TGTGCCTGGCGACAGGGGCGGGAGACCCAGTACTTC; CDR3 protein: CAWRQGRETQYF
CDR3 length: 14; V gene: TRBV30; J gene: TRBJ1-3; D gene: .; clone size: .; CDR3 DNA: TGTGCCTGGACCGGTATCTACTCTGGAAACACCATATATTTT; CDR3 protein: CAWTGIYSGNTIYF
CDR3 length: 13; V gene: TRBV6-1; J gene: TRBJ1-2; D gene: TRBD1; clone size: few; CDR3 DNA: TGTGCCAGCAGTGACCGGACAGGGGAGGGCTACACCTTC; CDR3 protein: CASSDRTGEGYTF
CDR3 length: 15; V gene: TRBV5-1; J gene: TRBJ1-3; D gene: .; clone size: few; CDR3 DNA: TGCGCCAGCAGCTTGGCATGGAGTTTAGGAAACACCATATATTTT; CDR3 protein: CASSLAWSLGNTIYF
CDR3 length: 15; V gene: TRBV6-1; J gene: TRBJ2-7; D gene: .; clone size: .; CDR3 DNA: TGTGCCAGCAGTGGGGGGGTCTCAGCCACCTACGAGCAGTACTTC; CDR3 protein: CASSGGVSATYEQYF
CDR3 length: 15; V gene: TRBV7-2; J gene: TRBJ2-5; D gene: .; clone size: .; CDR3 DNA: TGTGCCAGCAGCTTAGGGGTTGGGCTAGCGAAGACCCAGTACTTC; CDR3 protein: CASSLGVGLAKTQYF
CDR3 length: 17; V gene: TRBV5-1; J gene: TRBJ1-1; D gene: .; clone size: .; CDR3 DNA: TGCGCCAGCAGCTTGGAGCGGGGAATAGACATGAACACTGAAGCTTTCTTT; CDR3 protein: CASSLERGIDMNTEAFF
CDR3 length: 13; V gene: TRBV6-4; J gene: TRBJ1-1; D gene: .; clone size: .; CDR3 DNA: TGTGCCAGCAGTGCCTACAGTAACACTGAAGCTTTCTTT; CDR3 protein: CASSAYSNTEAFF
CDR3 length: 13; V gene: TRBV30; J gene: TRBJ2-1; D gene: TRBD2; clone size: .; CDR3 DNA: TGTGCCTGGCGATACACTAGCGGGGGGGCTAAGTTCTTC; CDR3 protein: CAWRYTSGGAKFF
CDR3 length: 15; V gene: TRBV30; J gene: TRBJ2-1; D gene: .; clone size: .; CDR3 DNA: TGTGCCTGGAGTGCCCAACCCGGGGGACGTAATGAGCAGTTCTTC; CDR3 protein: CAWSAQPGGRNEQFF
CDR3 length: 13; V gene: TRBV7-2; J gene: TRBJ1-2; D gene: .; clone size: .; CDR3 DNA: TGTGCCAGCAGCTCCGGACACCTCTATGGCTACACCTTC; CDR3 protein: CASSSGHLYGYTF
CDR3 length: 17; V gene: TRBV13; J gene: TRBJ2-7; D gene: TRBD2; clone size: .; CDR3 DNA: TGTGCCAGCAGCTTGCGCGGTAGCGGGAGGCGATCCTACGAGCAGTACTTC; CDR3 protein: CASSLRGSGRRSYEQYF
CDR3 length: 13; V gene: TRBV5-1; J gene: TRBJ1-2; D gene: TRBD1; clone size: once; CDR3 DNA: TGCGCCAGCAGCTTGGGGACAGGGGATGGCTACACCTTC; CDR3 protein: CASSLGTGDGYTF
CDR3 length: 16; V gene: TRBV9; J gene: TRBJ2-2; D gene: .; clone size: .; CDR3 DNA: TGTGCCAGCAGCGTAGCGGCTAGCAGTTACGCCGGGGAGCTGTTTTTT; CDR3 protein: CASSVAASSYAGELFF
CDR3 length: 12; V gene: TRBV19; J gene: TRBJ2-1; D gene: TRBD2; clone size: .; CDR3 DNA: TGTGCCAGTAGTGCGGGGGACTGGGGAGGGTTCTTC; CDR3 protein: CASSAGDWGGFF
CDR3 length: 15; V gene: TRBV7-2; J gene: TRBJ1-5; D gene: .; clone size: .; CDR3 DNA: TGTGCCAGCAGTCCCACCGGGGGGTCAAATCAGCCCCAGCATTTT; CDR3 protein: CASSPTGGSNQPQHF
CDR3 length: 17; V gene: TRBV11-2; J gene: TRBJ2-3; D gene: TRBD2; clone size: .; CDR3 DNA: TGTGCCAGCAGCTTACCTACTAGCGGGAGGGTGACAGATACGCAGTATTTT; CDR3 protein: CASSLPTSGRVTDTQYF
CDR3 length: 12; V gene: TRBV27; J gene: TRBJ2-5; D gene: .; clone size: few; CDR3 DNA: TGTGCCTCCCCCCGCCCCTCTCGGGAGCAGTACTTC; CDR3 protein: CASPRPSREQYF
CDR3 length: 15; V gene: TRBV11-2; J gene: TRBJ2-1; D gene: TRBD2; clone size: .; CDR3 DNA: TGTGCCAGCAGCCCCAGGGCCAGCGGGGGCAATGAGCAGTTCTTC; CDR3 protein: CASSPRASGGNEQFF
CDR3 length: 14; V gene: TRBV10-2; J gene: TRBJ2-2; D gene: TRBD1; clone size: few; CDR3 DNA: TGCGCCAGCAGTGGGGGACAGGGGGCCGGGGAGCTGTTTTTT; CDR3 protein: CASSGGQGAGELFF
CDR3 length: 19; V gene: TRBV4-2; J gene: TRBJ2-7; D gene: TRBD2; clone size: .; CDR3 DNA: TGTGCCAGCAGCCCGGGGGCGGGACTAGCGGGAGGGTCGGGGGACGAGCAGTACTTC; CDR3 protein: CASSPGAGLAGGSGDEQYF
CDR3 length: 13; V gene: TRBV5-1; J gene: TRBJ1-1; D gene: .; clone size: .; CDR3 DNA: TGCGCCAGCTCGTTTAAAATGAACACTGAAGCTTTCTTT; CDR3 protein: CASSFKMNTEAFF
CDR3 length: 13; V gene: TRBV15; J gene: TRBJ1-2; D gene: .; clone size: .; CDR3 DNA: TGTGCCACCAGCCGACCCGGGGTATATGGCTACACCTTC; CDR3 protein: CATSRPGVYGYTF
CDR3 length: 14; V gene: TRBV30; J gene: TRBJ2-7; D gene: TRBD2; clone size: .; CDR3 DNA: TGTGCCTGGAGACTAGCGGGGGGCTCCTACGAGCAGTACTTC; CDR3 protein: CAWRLAGGSYEQYF
CDR3 length: 18; V gene: TRBV28; J gene: TRBJ1-6; D gene: TRBD1; clone size: .; CDR3 DNA: TGTGCCAGCAGTTTTGGTAGGACAGGACTCTCCTATAATTCACCCCTCCACTTT; CDR3 protein: CASSFGRTGLSYNSPLHF
CDR3 length: 15; V gene: TRBV7-8; J gene: TRBJ2-7; D gene: .; clone size: .; CDR3 DNA: TGTGCCAGCAGCTCCTACAGGGCCTTAGGGTACGAGCAGTACTTC; CDR3 protein: CASSSYRALGYEQYF
CDR3 length: 15; V gene: TRBV4-1; J gene: TRBJ1-6; D gene: .; clone size: .; CDR3 DNA: TGCGCCAGCAGCCCATCGAAGGCATCGGGTTCACCCCTCCACTTT; CDR3 protein: CASSPSKASGSPLHF
CDR3 length: 14; V gene: TRBV5-4; J gene: TRBJ2-5; D gene: TRBD1; clone size: once; CDR3 DNA: TGTGCCAGCAGCTTCGACAGGGGGAGGGAGACCCAGTACTTC; CDR3 protein: CASSFDRGRETQYF
CDR3 length: 16; V gene: TRBV6-5; J gene: TRBJ1-2; D gene: TRBD1; clone size: .; CDR3 DNA: TGTGCCAGCAGTTACGTGGGGACAGGGCTTAACTATGGCTACACCTTC; CDR3 protein: CASSYVGTGLNYGYTF
CDR3 length: 12; V gene: TRBV29-1; J gene: TRBJ1-2; D gene: TRBD1; clone size: .; CDR3 DNA: TGCAGCGGGATGGGACAGGACTATGGCTACACCTTC; CDR3 protein: CSGMGQDYGYTF
CDR3 length: 14; V gene: TRBV5-8; J gene: TRBJ1-5; D gene: TRBD1; clone size: .; CDR3 DNA: TGTGCCAGCAGCCCCGGACAGGGGCGTCAGCCCCAGCATTTT; CDR3 protein: CASSPGQGRQPQHF
CDR3 length: 13; V gene: TRBV19; J gene: TRBJ1-1; D gene: .; clone size: few; CDR3 DNA: TGTGCCAGTAGTATTCTCGACAGAACCAAAGCTTTCTTT; CDR3 protein: CASSILDRTKAFF
CDR3 length: 14; V gene: TRBV6-5; J gene: TRBJ2-7; D gene: .; clone size: .; CDR3 DNA: TGTGCCAGCAGTTATGCAGGACAGTACTACGAGCAGTACTTC; CDR3 protein: CASSYAGQYYEQYF
CDR3 length: 14; V gene: TRBV19; J gene: TRBJ2-1; D gene: TRBD2; clone size: few; CDR3 DNA: TGTGCCAGTACGATCCTAGCGGGAGTGAATGAGCAGTTCTTC; CDR3 protein: CASTILAGVNEQFF
CDR3 length: 14; V gene: TRBV7-3; J gene: TRBJ2-1; D gene: .; clone size: .; CDR3 DNA: TGTGCCAGCAGCCTCAAGGGGCTGAACAATGAGCAGTTCTTC; CDR3 protein: CASSLKGLNNEQFF